This T cell receptor (beta chain) was sequenced in a study of CD8+ T cells in alopecia areata. A FACSAria was used to sort CD4+ and CD8+ T cells. These cells came from PBMCs. Once RNA had been extracted, it was reverse transcribed into cDNA to act as the sequencing template. Using immunoSEQ multiplex PCR, the repertoire was profiled, and TCRdb retains in-frame clones only, with some absent. The repertoire consists of 30,000 to 40,000 clones, with approximately 80% occurring once and the leading ten covering over 15%. In germline, CDR1 is MGHRA, CDR2 YSYEKL. V was pared by 0 bases and J by 7 bases, with 3 bases between. There are 11 residues in the CDR3.

The sample comprised NKG2D-low CD8+ T cells sorted from blood. The receptor comes from a human donor with alopecia areata. The chain carries TRBV4-1 and TRBJ1-2; D unresolved. CDR3 sequence (DNA): TGCGCCAGCAGCCAAGAGGGTGGCTACACCTTC. Translation gives CASSQEGGYTF.